The rows below give T cell receptor beta chains drawn from one sample of a study of technical replicates of blood from a handful of donors. Some clones are missing from TCRdb's copy, which holds only in-frame ones; the method was immunoSEQ multiplex PCR. Of roughly 100,000 clones in the sample, over 95% were seen once. The sample consisted of T cells isolated from PBMCs. The source of these receptors is a human donor in good health. Each CDR3 is given with its conserved first and last residue.

j_gene	v_gene	CDR3aa
TRBJ2-7	TRBV7-9	CASSSVSYEQYF
TRBJ1-4	TRBV7-9	CASSPDRGNGKLFF
TRBJ2-7	TRBV10-1	CASSGSWGTGSSYEQYF
TRBJ2-5	TRBV10-1	CASSEWTSCLETQYF
TRBJ2-5	TRBV5-1	CASNQGDQETQYF
TRBJ1-1	TRBV2	CAALGHNTEAFF
TRBJ1-1	TRBV5-6	CASSHRGTEAFF
TRBJ1-2	TRBV7-8	CASSPTGDGGGYTF
TRBJ2-1	TRBV4-1	CASSQTGTSPYNEQFF
TRBJ1-5	TRBV28	CASSYRVRYQPQHF
TRBJ1-4	TRBV7-2	CASKPDRTNEKLFF
TRBJ2-3	TRBV6-5	CASSSRGGTPDTQYF
TRBJ2-6	TRBV30	CAWSVGGSGANVLTF
TRBJ2-1	TRBV9	CASSPPTGGSYNEQFF
TRBJ1-2	TRBV5-6	CASSHPGQNYGYTF
TRBJ2-2	TRBV6-1	CASSVTNANTGELFF
TRBJ2-5	TRBV7-6	CASSLASLGALKETQYF
TRBJ1-4	TRBV11-3	CASSSYPGSEKLFF
TRBJ2-7	TRBV2	CASQADLVAEQYF
TRBJ1-2	TRBV5-4	CASSLVQGAQYGYTF
TRBJ2-1	TRBV6-1	CASSEATGAQFF
TRBJ2-7	TRBV27	CASSLPGREQYF
TRBJ1-5	TRBV6-1	CASIAISGSNQPQHF
TRBJ2-5	TRBV18	CASSASWEKETQYF
TRBJ2-7	TRBV4-1	CASSTLIQGSSYEQYF
TRBJ2-7	TRBV28	CASSSTLAVPYEQYF
TRBJ1-1	TRBV18	CASSPRQGALSEAFF
TRBJ1-4	TRBV6-1	CASSEAQEKLFF
TRBJ2-1	TRBV27	CASSSSGLSSNEQFF
TRBJ2-1	TRBV4-1	CASSQSAGGPYEQFF
TRBJ1-2	TRBV9	CASSVATGTNYGYTF
TRBJ2-1	TRBV7-2	CASSNPGLGYNEQFF
TRBJ1-1	TRBV6-5	CASTKRQGMNTEAFF
TRBJ1-3	TRBV5-4	CASSLGGAGNTIYF
TRBJ2-2	TRBV4-1	CASSPGTSGSGELFF
TRBJ1-1	TRBV14	CASSQESGWEEEYTEAFF
TRBJ2-5	TRBV7-8	CASSYRQGRAETQYF
TRBJ2-3	TRBV29-1	CSVLPGTSGTRAADTQYF
TRBJ2-7	TRBV6-1	CASSGPGLAGDYEQYF
TRBJ2-7	TRBV5-4	CASSASSFGEQYF
TRBJ2-6	TRBV28	CASSPGTRLAGGSGANVLTF
TRBJ1-2	TRBV12-5	CASGSGGSYGYTF
TRBJ2-1	TRBV4-2	CASSPTSGSYNEQFF
TRBJ2-7	TRBV5-1	CASSVMTGREQYF
TRBJ2-6	TRBV4-1	CASTNRGYSGANVLTF